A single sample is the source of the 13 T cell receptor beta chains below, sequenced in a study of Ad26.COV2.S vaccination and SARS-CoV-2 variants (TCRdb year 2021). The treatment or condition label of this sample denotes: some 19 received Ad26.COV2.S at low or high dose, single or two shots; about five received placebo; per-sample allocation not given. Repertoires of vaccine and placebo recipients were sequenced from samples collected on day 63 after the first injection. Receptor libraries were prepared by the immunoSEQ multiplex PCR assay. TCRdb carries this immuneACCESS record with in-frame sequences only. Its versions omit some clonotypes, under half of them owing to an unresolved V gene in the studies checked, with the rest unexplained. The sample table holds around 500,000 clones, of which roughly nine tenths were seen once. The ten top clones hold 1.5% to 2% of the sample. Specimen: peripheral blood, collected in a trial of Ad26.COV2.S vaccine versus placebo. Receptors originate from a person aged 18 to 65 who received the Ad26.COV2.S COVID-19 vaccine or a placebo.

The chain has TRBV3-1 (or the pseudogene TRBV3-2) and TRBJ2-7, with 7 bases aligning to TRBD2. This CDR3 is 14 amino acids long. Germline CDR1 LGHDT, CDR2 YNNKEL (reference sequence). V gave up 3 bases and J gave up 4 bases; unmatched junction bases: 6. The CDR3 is CASSHNRLAYEQYF. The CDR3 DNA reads TGTGCCAGCAGCCATAACCGACTAGCTTACGAGCAGTACTTC.

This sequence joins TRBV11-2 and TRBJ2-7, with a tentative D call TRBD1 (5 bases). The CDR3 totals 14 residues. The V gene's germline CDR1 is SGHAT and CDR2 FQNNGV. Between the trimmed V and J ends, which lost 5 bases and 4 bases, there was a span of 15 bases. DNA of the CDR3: TGTGCCAGCAGCCGTATAGGGCAGGGATACGAGCAGTACTTC. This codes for CASSRIGQGYEQYF.

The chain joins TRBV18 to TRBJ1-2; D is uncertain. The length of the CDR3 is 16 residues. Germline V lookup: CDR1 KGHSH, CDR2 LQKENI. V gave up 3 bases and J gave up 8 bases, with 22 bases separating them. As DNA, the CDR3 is TGTGCCAGCTCACCCCCCTCGGCACGCGGACCTGGGGGCTACACCTTC. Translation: CASSPPSARGPGGYTF. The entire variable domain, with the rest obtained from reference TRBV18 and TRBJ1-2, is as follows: NAGVMQNPRHLVRRRGQEARLRCSPMKGHSHVYWYRQLPEEGLKFMVYLQKENIIDESGMPKERFSAEFPKEGPSILRIQQVVRGDSAAYFCASSPPSARGPGGYTFGSGTRLTVV.

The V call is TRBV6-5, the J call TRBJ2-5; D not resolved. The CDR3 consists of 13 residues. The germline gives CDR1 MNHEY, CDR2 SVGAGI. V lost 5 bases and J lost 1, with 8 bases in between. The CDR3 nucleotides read TGTGCCAGCAGTCGGTTTCGCCAAGAGACCCAGTACTTC. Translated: CASSRFRQETQYF.

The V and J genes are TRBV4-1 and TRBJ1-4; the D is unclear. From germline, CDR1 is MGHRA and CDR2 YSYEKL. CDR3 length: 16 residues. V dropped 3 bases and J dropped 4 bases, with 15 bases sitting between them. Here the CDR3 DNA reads TGCGCCAGCAGCCAGGATTACAGTGGGGTTAATGAAAAACTGTTTTTT. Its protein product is CASSQDYSGVNEKLFF.

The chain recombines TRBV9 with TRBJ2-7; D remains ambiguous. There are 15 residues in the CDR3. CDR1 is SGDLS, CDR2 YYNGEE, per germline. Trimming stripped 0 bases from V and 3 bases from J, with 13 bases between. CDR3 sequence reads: CASSVDPSHRYEQYF. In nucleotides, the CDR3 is TGTGCCAGCAGCGTAGACCCCTCCCACCGCTACGAGCAGTACTTC. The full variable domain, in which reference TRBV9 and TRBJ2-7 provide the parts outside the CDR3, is DSGVTQTPKHLITATGQRVTLRCSPRSGDLSVYWYQQSLDQGLQFLIQYYNGEERAKGNILERFSAQQFPDLHSELNLSSLELGDSALYFCASSVDPSHRYEQYFGPGTRLTVT.

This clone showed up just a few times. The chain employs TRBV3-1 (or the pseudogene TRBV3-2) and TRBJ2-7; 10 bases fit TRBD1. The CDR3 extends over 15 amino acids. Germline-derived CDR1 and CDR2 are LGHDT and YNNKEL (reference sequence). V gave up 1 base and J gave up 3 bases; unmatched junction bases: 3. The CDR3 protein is CASSQAWTGGYEQYF. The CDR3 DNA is TGTGCCAGCAGCCAAGCTTGGACAGGGGGCTACGAGCAGTACTTC.

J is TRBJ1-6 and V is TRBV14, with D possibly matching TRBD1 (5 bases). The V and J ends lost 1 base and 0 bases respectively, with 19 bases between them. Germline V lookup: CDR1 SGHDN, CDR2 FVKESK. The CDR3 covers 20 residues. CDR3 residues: CASSQGQTGTWSSYNSPLHF. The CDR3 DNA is TGTGCCAGCAGCCAAGGGCAGACCGGGACCTGGAGCTCCTATAATTCACCCCTCCACTTT. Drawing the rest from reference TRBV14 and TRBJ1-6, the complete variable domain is EAGVTQFPSHSVIEKGQTVTLRCDPISGHDNLYWYRRVMGKEIKFLLHFVKESKQDESGMPNNRFLAERTGGTYSTLKVQPAELEDSGVYFCASSQGQTGTWSSYNSPLHFGNGTRLTVT.

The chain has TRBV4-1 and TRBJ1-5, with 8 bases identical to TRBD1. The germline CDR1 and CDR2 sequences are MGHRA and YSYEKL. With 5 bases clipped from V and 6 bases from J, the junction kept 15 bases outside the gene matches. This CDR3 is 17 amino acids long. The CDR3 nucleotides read TGCGCCAGCAGCTCGAGCAACGGACAGGGAAGAGGTCAGCCCCAGCATTTT. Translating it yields CASSSSNGQGRGQPQHF.

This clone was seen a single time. CDR3 DNA sequence: TGTGCCAGCACCGATGGCGGGAGGGTGACAGATACGCAGTATTTT. Protein: CASTDGGRVTDTQYF. The V call is TRBV28, the J call TRBJ2-3; 9 bases are shared with TRBD2. Looked up from germline, CDR1 is MDHEN and CDR2 is SYDVKM. CDR3 length: 15 residues. Trimming cost V 7 bases and J 3 bases; bases outside gene matches: 8. Using reference TRBV28 and TRBJ2-3 for the parts outside the CDR3, the full variable domain is DVKVTQSSRYLVKRTGEKVFLECVQDMDHENMFWYRQDPGLGLRLIYFSYDVKMKEKGDIPEGYSVSREKKERFSLILESASTNQTSMYLCASTDGGRVTDTQYFGPGTRLTVL.

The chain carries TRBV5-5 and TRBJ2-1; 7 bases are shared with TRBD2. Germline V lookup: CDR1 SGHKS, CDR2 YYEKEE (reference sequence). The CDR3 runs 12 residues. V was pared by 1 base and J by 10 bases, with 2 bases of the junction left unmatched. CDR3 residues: CASSLRAGEQFF. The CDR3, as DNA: TGTGCCAGCAGCTTGCGAGCGGGGGAGCAGTTCTTC.

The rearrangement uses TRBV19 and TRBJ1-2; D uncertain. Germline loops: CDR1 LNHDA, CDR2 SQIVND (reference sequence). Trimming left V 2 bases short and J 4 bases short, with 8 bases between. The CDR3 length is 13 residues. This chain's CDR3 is CASSIMQVYGYTF. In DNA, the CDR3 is TGTGCCAGTAGTATAATGCAGGTCTATGGCTACACCTTC.

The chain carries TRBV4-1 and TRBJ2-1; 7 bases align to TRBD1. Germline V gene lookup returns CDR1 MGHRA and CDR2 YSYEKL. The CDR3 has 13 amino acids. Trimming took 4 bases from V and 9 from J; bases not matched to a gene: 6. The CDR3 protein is CASSRDRVGEQFF. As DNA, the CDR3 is TGCGCCAGCAGCCGAGACAGGGTGGGTGAGCAGTTCTTC.